This T cell receptor (beta chain) was profiled in a study of cytomegalovirus exposure and HLA in healthy donors. Study-wide points: Donors belonging to an Asian-associated ancestry cluster reportedly showed fewer N-insertions in productive TCRs than the 666-donor mean, according to what a later analysis found. Fewer than 20,000 TCR beta sequences were associated with HLA alleles at 0.05 false discovery rate in a later analysis. Associated with cytomegalovirus, according to the listing, were 150 to 200 TCR beta chains.

Note on this clone: Its antigen is undetermined.

Trimming took off 5 bases at V and 5 bases at J, with 16 bases between the two ends. Per germline, CDR1 SGHVS and CDR2 FQNEAQ. The CDR3 contains 14 residues. It was with 60 Vbeta and 13 Jbeta primers that the PCR ran. The protocol was immunoSEQ multiplex PCR, while the TCRdb copy is restricted to in-frame clones and leaves out a portion. This sample has 130,000 or so clones, with 81% found just once. The chain carries TRBV7-8 and TRBJ2-7; tentatively, D is TRBD1 (6 bases). The TCR comes from a woman between 40 and 50 years old in good health and CMV-seronegative. Sample: PBMCs. The CDR3 DNA follows: TGTGCCAGCAGCCCCCTCACAGGGTTGAACGAGCAGTACTTC. Residues: CASSPLTGLNEQYF.